The T cell receptor beta chain under discussion was sequenced for a study of preoperative IRX-2 immunotherapy in early breast cancer. Specified treatment: preoperative locoregional IRX-2 cytokine immunotherapy. Samples came from a phase Ib trial of preoperative locoregional IRX-2 cytokine immunotherapy. Germline V gene sequence: CDR1 SQVTM, CDR2 ANQGSEA. V lost 1 base to trimming and J lost 4 bases, with 16 bases between them. The CDR3 runs 15 residues. Generated by immunoSEQ multiplex PCR, the TCRdb table keeps only in-frame clones and is missing some. The table lists some 29,000 clones, around 89% of them singletons, with roughly 10% in the top ten.

The specimen was obtained from a patient treated with IRX-2 immunotherapy. The sequence was collected from a human donor with breast cancer. The chain has TRBV29-1 and TRBJ2-5, with D possibly TRBD2 on 6 matching bases. This CDR3 reads CSVEGGDGRGETQYF. The CDR3 DNA follows: TGCAGCGTTGAAGGCGGCGACGGGAGAGGAGAGACCCAGTACTTC. Filled out from reference TRBV29-1 and TRBJ2-5, the complete variable domain reads SAVISQKPSRDICQRGTSLTIQCQVDSQVTMMFWYRQQPGQSLTLIATANQGSEATYESGFVIDKFPISRPNLTFSTLTVSNMSPEDSSIYLCSVEGGDGRGETQYFGPGTRLLVL.